One and the same sample provided the 5 T cell receptor beta chains below, sequenced in a study of T cells in Graves' hyperthyroidism and ophthalmopathy. TCR beta CDR3 regions were amplified from RNA. During a first-round RT-PCR of the TCR CDR3, the HTBI primer set was used. Via MiXCR, TCRdb re-called the multiplex PCR reads, giving one row per CDR3 protein. Among about 400,000 distinct CDR3 sequences, around 13% were seen once, and the ten largest hold approximately 5.8%. Sequenced sample: blood. Every receptor here comes from a woman between 18 and 29 years old with Graves' hyperthyroidism.

This clonotype was counted only a few times. V is TRBV28 and J is TRBJ1-1, with 8 bases aligning to TRBD1. Germline trimming cut 6 bases from V and 7 bases from J; bases unmatched to any gene: 7. Germline values: CDR1 MDHEN, CDR2 SYDVKM. CDR3 length equals 13 residues. The CDR3 region is CASRPPGQVEAFF. The DNA for the CDR3 is TGTGCCAGCAGACCCCCGGGACAGGTTGAAGCTTTCTTT. The whole variable domain, filled in from reference TRBV28 and TRBJ1-1, reads DVKVTQSSRYLVKRTGEKVFLECVQDMDHENMFWYRQDPGLGLRLIYFSYDVKMKEKGDIPEGYSVSREKKERFSLILESASTNQTSMYLCASRPPGQVEAFFGQGTRLTVV.

The chain uses TRBV10-3 and TRBJ2-1; no definite D call. Looked up from germline, CDR1 is ENHRY and CDR2 is SYGVKD. The length of the CDR3 is 12 residues. V was clipped by 0 bases and J by 9 bases, with 6 bases between them. CDR3 coding DNA: TGTGCCATCAGTGAGTCGGAGCCTGAGCAGTTCTTC. Translation gives CAISESEPEQFF.

The chain uses TRBV6-2 or TRBV6-3 and TRBJ2-1; 8 bases are shared with TRBD2. Germline loops: CDR1 MNHEY, CDR2 SVGEGT. CDR3 length: 16 residues. V trimming: 7 bases; J trimming: 7 bases; junction bases outside the gene matches: 15. This CDR3 reads CASTLAVGTSQNEQFF. In nucleotides, the CDR3 is TGTGCCAGCACCCTCGCCGTTGGGACTAGTCAGAATGAGCAGTTCTTC.

This clonotype appeared many times. The J gene is TRBJ1-4, the V gene TRBV10-3; D gene ambiguous. CDR1 ENHRY and CDR2 SYGVKD come from the germline V gene. V was cut by 0 bases and J by 3 bases, with 11 bases left in between. This CDR3 has 16 amino acids. The CDR3 bases are TGTGCCATCAGTGAGTCTTTGGCCACACCTAATGAAAAACTGTTTTTT. Encoded protein: CAISESLATPNEKLFF.

The CDR3 DNA sequence: TGTGCCATCAGTGTAAACTATGGCTACACCTTC. As protein: CAISVNYGYTF. The chain joins TRBV10-3 to TRBJ1-2, with D unclear. CDR3 length: 11 residues. Germline lookup yields CDR1 ENHRY and CDR2 SYGVKD. The germline V and J ends were trimmed by 4 bases and 2 bases, with 2 bases remaining between them.